The present T cell receptor beta chain was sequenced within a study of blood T cell repertoires in COVID-19. Overall study: COVID-19 samples from acute and convalescent phases originated in the United States, Italy and Spain. The cDNA or gDNA used as material had been derived from T cells, B-cell-depleted T cells, or PBMCs.

The V end was cut by 7 bases, the J end by 8 bases, with 12 bases between. The CDR3 covers 11 residues. Germline loops: CDR1 MNHNS, CDR2 SASEGT. In the original analysis: How many nucleated cells were present was estimated from reference gene primer amplification. The method was immunoSEQ multiplex PCR; TCRdb's version includes in-frame clones alone and lacks a portion of them. Clonal size and the V and J genes are those of that table, whereas D and trimming came from the DNA. Of roughly 120,000 clones listed, more than 80% are singletons. The TCR sequence derives from a woman aged 40 to 50 with acute or convalescent COVID-19. The J gene is TRBJ2-7, the V gene TRBV6-1, with a weak D call TRBD1 (5 bases). Sequencing was carried out using peripheral blood. CDR3 sequence: CASKKGEKQYF. The DNA of the CDR3 is TGTGCCAGCAAAAAAGGGGAAAAGCAGTACTTC.